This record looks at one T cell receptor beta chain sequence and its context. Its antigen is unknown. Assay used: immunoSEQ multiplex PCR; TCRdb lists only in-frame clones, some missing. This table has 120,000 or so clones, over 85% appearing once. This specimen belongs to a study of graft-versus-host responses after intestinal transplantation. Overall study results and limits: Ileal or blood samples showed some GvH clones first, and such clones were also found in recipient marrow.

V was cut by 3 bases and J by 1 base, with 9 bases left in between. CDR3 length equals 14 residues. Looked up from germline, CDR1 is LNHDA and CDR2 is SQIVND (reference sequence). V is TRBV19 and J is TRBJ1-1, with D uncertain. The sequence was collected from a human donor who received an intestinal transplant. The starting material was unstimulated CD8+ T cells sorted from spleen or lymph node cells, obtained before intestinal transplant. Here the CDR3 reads CASSMSRGNTEAFF. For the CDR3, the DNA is TGTGCCAGTAGTATGTCTCGGGGGAACACTGAAGCTTTCTTT. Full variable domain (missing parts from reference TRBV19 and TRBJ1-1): DGGITQSPKYLFRKEGQNVTLSCEQNLNHDAMYWYRQDPGQGLRLIYYSQIVNDFQKGDIAEGYSVSREKKESFPLTVTSAQKNPTAFYLCASSMSRGNTEAFFGQGTRLTVV.